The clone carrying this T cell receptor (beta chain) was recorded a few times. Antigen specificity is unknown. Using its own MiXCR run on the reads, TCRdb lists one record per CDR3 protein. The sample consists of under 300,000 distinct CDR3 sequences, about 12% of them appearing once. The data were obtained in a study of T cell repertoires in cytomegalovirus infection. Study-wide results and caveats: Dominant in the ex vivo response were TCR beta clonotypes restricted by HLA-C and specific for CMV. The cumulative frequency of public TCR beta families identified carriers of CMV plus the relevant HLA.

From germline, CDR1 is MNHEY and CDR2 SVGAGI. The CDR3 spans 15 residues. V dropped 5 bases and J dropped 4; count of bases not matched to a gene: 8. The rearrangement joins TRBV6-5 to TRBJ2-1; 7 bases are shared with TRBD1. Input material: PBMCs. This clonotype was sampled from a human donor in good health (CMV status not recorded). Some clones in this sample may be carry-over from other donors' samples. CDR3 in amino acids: CASSGTDRLYNEQFF. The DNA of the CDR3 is TGTGCCAGCAGTGGTACGGACAGGCTATACAATGAGCAGTTCTTC.